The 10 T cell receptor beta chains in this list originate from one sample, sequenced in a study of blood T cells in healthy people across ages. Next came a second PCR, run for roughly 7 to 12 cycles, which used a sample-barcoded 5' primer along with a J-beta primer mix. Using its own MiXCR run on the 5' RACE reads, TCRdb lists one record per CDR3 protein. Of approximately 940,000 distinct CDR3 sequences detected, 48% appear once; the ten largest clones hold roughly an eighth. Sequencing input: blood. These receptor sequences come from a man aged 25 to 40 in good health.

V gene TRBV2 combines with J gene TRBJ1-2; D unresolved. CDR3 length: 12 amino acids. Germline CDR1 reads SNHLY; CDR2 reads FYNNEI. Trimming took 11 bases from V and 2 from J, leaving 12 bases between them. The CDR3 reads CAASPGNYGYTF. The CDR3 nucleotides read TGTGCCGCAAGCCCAGGAAACTATGGCTACACCTTC.

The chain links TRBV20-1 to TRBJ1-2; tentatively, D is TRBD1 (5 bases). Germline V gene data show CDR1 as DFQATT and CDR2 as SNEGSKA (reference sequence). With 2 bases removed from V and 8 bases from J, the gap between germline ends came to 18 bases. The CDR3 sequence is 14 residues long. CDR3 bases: TGCAGTGCTAGATCGTCGGGACTTACGGGGGGCTACACCTTC. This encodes CSARSSGLTGGYTF.

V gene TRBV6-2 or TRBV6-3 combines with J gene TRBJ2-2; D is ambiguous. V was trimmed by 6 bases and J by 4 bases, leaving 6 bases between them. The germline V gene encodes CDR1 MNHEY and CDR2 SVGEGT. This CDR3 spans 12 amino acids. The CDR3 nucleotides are TGTGCCAGCAGAAAAACCACCGGGGAGCTGTTTTTT. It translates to CASRKTTGELFF.

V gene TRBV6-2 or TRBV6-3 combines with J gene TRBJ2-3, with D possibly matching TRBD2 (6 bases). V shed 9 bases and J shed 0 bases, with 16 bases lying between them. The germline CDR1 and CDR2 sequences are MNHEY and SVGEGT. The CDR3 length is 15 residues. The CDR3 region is CARGTEIRSTDTQYF. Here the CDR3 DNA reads TGTGCCAGGGGGACTGAGATTCGAAGCACAGATACGCAGTATTTT.

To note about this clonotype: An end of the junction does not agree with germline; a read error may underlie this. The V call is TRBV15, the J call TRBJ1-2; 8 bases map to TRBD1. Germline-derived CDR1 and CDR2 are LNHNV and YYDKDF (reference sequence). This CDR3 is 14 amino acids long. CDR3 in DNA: TGTGCCCCCAGCCCACGGACAGGGAACTATGGCTACACCTTC. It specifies CAPSPRTGNYGYTF. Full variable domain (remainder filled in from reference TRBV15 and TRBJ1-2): DAMVIQNPRYQVTQFGKPVTLSCSQTLNHNVMYWYQQKSSQAPKLLFHYYDKDFNNEADTPDNFQSRRPNTSFCFLDIRSPGLGDTAMYLCAPSPRTGNYGYTFGSGTRLTVV.

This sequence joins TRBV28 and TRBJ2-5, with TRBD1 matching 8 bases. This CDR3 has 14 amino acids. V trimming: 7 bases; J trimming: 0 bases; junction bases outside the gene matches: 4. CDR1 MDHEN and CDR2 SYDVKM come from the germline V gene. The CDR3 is CASTPTGDQETQYF. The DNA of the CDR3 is TGTGCCAGCACCCCGACAGGGGACCAAGAGACCCAGTACTTC.

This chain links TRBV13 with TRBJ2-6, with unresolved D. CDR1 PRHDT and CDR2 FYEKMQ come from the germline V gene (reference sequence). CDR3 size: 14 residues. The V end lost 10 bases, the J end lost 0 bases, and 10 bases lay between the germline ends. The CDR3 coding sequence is TGTGCCACAAACGGACGCTCTGGGGCCAACGTCCTGACTTTC. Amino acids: CATNGRSGANVLTF.

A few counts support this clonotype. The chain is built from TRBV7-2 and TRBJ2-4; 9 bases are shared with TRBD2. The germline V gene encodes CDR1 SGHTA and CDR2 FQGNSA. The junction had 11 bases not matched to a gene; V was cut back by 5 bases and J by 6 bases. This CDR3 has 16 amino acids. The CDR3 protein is CASSAMRLAAGNIQYF. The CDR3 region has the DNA TGTGCCAGCAGCGCTATGAGACTAGCGGCGGGAAACATTCAGTACTTC.

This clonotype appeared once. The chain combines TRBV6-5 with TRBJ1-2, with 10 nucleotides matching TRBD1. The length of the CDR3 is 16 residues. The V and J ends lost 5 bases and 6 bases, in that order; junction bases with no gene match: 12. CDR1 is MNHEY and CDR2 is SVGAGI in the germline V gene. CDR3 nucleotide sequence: TGTGCCAGCAGTACCCCGGGGGGACAGGGGCGGGATGGCTACACCTTC. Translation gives CASSTPGGQGRDGYTF.

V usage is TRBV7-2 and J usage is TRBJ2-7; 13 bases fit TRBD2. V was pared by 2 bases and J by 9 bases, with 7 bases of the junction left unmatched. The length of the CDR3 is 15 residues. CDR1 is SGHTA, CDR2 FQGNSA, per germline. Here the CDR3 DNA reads TGTGCCAGCAGCTTACAGAGGACTAGCGGGGGAGGGCAGTACTTC. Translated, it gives CASSLQRTSGGGQYF.